A selection of T cell receptor beta chains follows, all from one sample in a study of naive and memory T cell subsets. TCRdb itself ran the UMI-ligation and nested PCR reads through MiXCR, one entry per CDR3 protein. The sample records some 83,000 distinct CDR3 sequences, 10% to 15% being singletons. The source material was central memory CD4+ T cells from blood. These receptors originate from a human donor in good health. CDR3s include the opening cysteine and the closing phenylalanine or tryptophan. The D gene is left open where the match is weak. Size is omitted from some rows. Given values are once, few, many or a class for expanded clones.

d_gene: .; abundance: many; v_gene: TRBV5-1; j_gene: TRBJ2-3; CDR3aa: CASAPGTTPDTQYF; CDR3nt: TGCGCCAGCGCTCCTGGCACCACCCCAGATACGCAGTATTTT
d_gene: TRBD2; abundance: many; v_gene: TRBV11-2; j_gene: TRBJ2-1; CDR3aa: CASRSLAGLYNEQFF; CDR3nt: TGTGCCAGCAGGTCACTAGCGGGACTGTACAATGAGCAGTTCTTC
d_gene: TRBD1; abundance: .; v_gene: TRBV5-4; j_gene: TRBJ1-4; CDR3aa: CASSPRGEGKEKLFF; CDR3nt: TGTGCCAGCAGCCCCAGGGGGGAAGGAAAGGAAAAACTGTTTTTT
d_gene: .; abundance: .; v_gene: TRBV3-1; j_gene: TRBJ2-7; CDR3aa: CASSSGNSYGEQYF; CDR3nt: TGTGCCAGCAGCTCGGGGAACTCCTACGGCGAGCAGTACTTC
d_gene: .; abundance: .; v_gene: TRBV15; j_gene: TRBJ2-2; CDR3aa: CATTRGDANTGELFF; CDR3nt: TGTGCCACCACGAGGGGGGACGCGAACACCGGGGAGCTGTTTTTT
d_gene: TRBD2; abundance: few; v_gene: TRBV19; j_gene: TRBJ2-1; CDR3aa: CARRILAGGPLDEQFF; CDR3nt: TGTGCCAGAAGAATTCTAGCGGGAGGGCCTCTAGATGAGCAGTTCTTC
d_gene: .; abundance: few; v_gene: TRBV18; j_gene: TRBJ1-1; CDR3aa: CASSPTGHTEAFF; CDR3nt: TGTGCCAGCTCACCAACAGGGCACACTGAAGCTTTCTTT
d_gene: .; abundance: many; v_gene: TRBV4-1; j_gene: TRBJ2-5; CDR3aa: CASSQDSGQKETQYF; CDR3nt: TGCGCCAGCAGCCAAGATTCGGGGCAGAAAGAGACCCAGTACTTC
d_gene: TRBD1; abundance: many; v_gene: TRBV4-2; j_gene: TRBJ1-3; CDR3aa: CASSQGGTAVSANTIYF; CDR3nt: TGTGCCAGCAGCCAAGGGGGGACAGCCGTATCGGCAAACACCATATATTTT
d_gene: TRBD1; abundance: many; v_gene: TRBV9; j_gene: TRBJ2-7; CDR3aa: CASSVKGGFEYEQYF; CDR3nt: TGTGCCAGCAGCGTCAAAGGGGGCTTTGAGTACGAGCAGTACTTC
d_gene: .; abundance: many; v_gene: TRBV20-1; j_gene: TRBJ2-5; CDR3aa: CSARPGETQYF; CDR3nt: TGCAGTGCTAGACCGGGAGAGACCCAGTACTTC
d_gene: TRBD1; abundance: .; v_gene: TRBV19; j_gene: TRBJ2-3; CDR3aa: CASRDPGTGQYF; CDR3nt: TGTGCCAGCCGGGACCCCGGGACAGGGCAGTATTTT
d_gene: .; abundance: .; v_gene: TRBV12-3/TRBV12-4; j_gene: TRBJ1-5; CDR3aa: CASSRAEGVRQPQHF; CDR3nt: TGTGCCAGCAGCCGCGCTGAGGGTGTGCGACAGCCCCAGCATTTT
d_gene: .; abundance: .; v_gene: TRBV2; j_gene: TRBJ2-6; CDR3aa: CASSTSSSGANVLTF; CDR3nt: TGTGCCAGCAGTACAAGTTCATCTGGGGCCAACGTCCTGACTTTC
d_gene: .; abundance: .; v_gene: TRBV5-4; j_gene: TRBJ2-1; CDR3aa: CASSPRATNNNEQFF; CDR3nt: TGTGCCAGCAGCCCCCGTGCGACTAACAACAATGAGCAGTTCTTC
d_gene: .; abundance: .; v_gene: TRBV20-1; j_gene: TRBJ2-5; CDR3aa: CSATLSGETQYF; CDR3nt: TGCAGTGCTACATTAAGCGGAGAGACCCAGTACTTC
d_gene: .; abundance: once; v_gene: TRBV11-2; j_gene: TRBJ2-1; CDR3aa: CASSHQYNEQIF; CDR3nt: TGTGCCAGCAGCCACCAGTACAATGAGCAGATCTTC
d_gene: TRBD2; abundance: .; v_gene: TRBV7-4; j_gene: TRBJ2-7; CDR3aa: CASSKGLAGAITRGMGQYF; CDR3nt: TGTGCCAGCAGCAAAGGACTAGCGGGAGCGATAACCAGGGGGATGGGGCAGTACTTC
d_gene: TRBD1; abundance: .; v_gene: TRBV2; j_gene: TRBJ2-1; CDR3aa: CASSARDRAYNEQFF; CDR3nt: TGTGCCAGCAGTGCCCGGGACAGGGCATACAATGAGCAGTTCTTC
d_gene: .; abundance: few; v_gene: TRBV29-1; j_gene: TRBJ2-3; CDR3aa: CSVEGGKSTDTQYF; CDR3nt: TGCAGCGTTGAAGGCGGGAAGAGCACAGATACGCAGTATTTT
d_gene: TRBD2; abundance: .; v_gene: TRBV20-1; j_gene: TRBJ2-1; CDR3aa: CSAWTSGRLSYNEQFF; CDR3nt: TGCAGTGCTTGGACTAGCGGGAGACTTAGCTACAATGAGCAGTTCTTC
d_gene: .; abundance: .; v_gene: TRBV20-1; j_gene: TRBJ2-2; CDR3aa: CSASSGLTNTGELFF; CDR3nt: TGCAGTGCTAGCTCGGGACTGACGAACACCGGGGAGCTGTTTTTT
d_gene: .; abundance: .; v_gene: TRBV12-3/TRBV12-4; j_gene: TRBJ1-2; CDR3aa: CASSPRGVDYGYTF; CDR3nt: TGTGCCAGCAGTCCGAGGGGGGTGGACTATGGCTACACCTTC
d_gene: .; abundance: .; v_gene: TRBV20-1; j_gene: TRBJ1-5; CDR3aa: CSARDPGGGYSNQPQHF; CDR3nt: TGCAGTGCTAGAGATCCGGGGGGTGGGTATAGCAATCAGCCCCAGCATTTT
d_gene: .; abundance: few; v_gene: TRBV4-2; j_gene: TRBJ1-1; CDR3aa: CASSQVTGPEAFF; CDR3nt: TGTGCCAGCAGCCAAGTCACAGGTCCTGAAGCTTTCTTT
d_gene: .; abundance: .; v_gene: TRBV10-3; j_gene: TRBJ1-5; CDR3aa: CAIGTGDQPQHF; CDR3nt: TGTGCCATCGGCACGGGGGATCAGCCCCAGCATTTT
d_gene: .; abundance: few; v_gene: TRBV14; j_gene: TRBJ1-1; CDR3aa: CASSQDRLLAFF; CDR3nt: TGTGCCAGCAGCCAAGACCGTCTTTTAGCTTTCTTT
d_gene: .; abundance: .; v_gene: TRBV7-8; j_gene: TRBJ1-4; CDR3aa: CASSSTGGNNNEKLFF; CDR3nt: TGTGCCAGCAGCTCGACCGGGGGGAATAATAATGAAAAACTGTTTTTT
d_gene: .; abundance: few; v_gene: TRBV4-3; j_gene: TRBJ1-1; CDR3aa: CASSQDPGRDTEAFF; CDR3nt: TGCGCCAGCAGCCAAGATCCGGGTAGGGACACTGAAGCTTTCTTT
d_gene: .; abundance: few; v_gene: TRBV4-2; j_gene: TRBJ1-5; CDR3aa: CASSQGNSRNNQPQHF; CDR3nt: TGTGCCAGCAGCCAAGGTAATTCCAGGAACAATCAGCCCCAGCATTTT
d_gene: .; abundance: few; v_gene: TRBV28; j_gene: TRBJ1-6; CDR3aa: CASGALLQPDSPLHF; CDR3nt: TGTGCCAGCGGGGCACTGCTGCAACCGGATTCACCCCTCCACTTT
d_gene: TRBD2; abundance: .; v_gene: TRBV6-2/TRBV6-3; j_gene: TRBJ2-1; CDR3aa: CASSRPGTSGHNEQFF; CDR3nt: TGTGCCAGCAGCCGCCCCGGGACTAGCGGCCACAATGAGCAGTTCTTC
d_gene: TRBD1; abundance: many; v_gene: TRBV7-8; j_gene: TRBJ2-7; CDR3aa: CASSPTAGTGPYEQYF; CDR3nt: TGTGCCAGCAGCCCCACCGCTGGGACAGGCCCCTACGAGCAGTACTTC
d_gene: .; abundance: .; v_gene: TRBV29-1; j_gene: TRBJ2-1; CDR3aa: CSALGASSYNEQFF; CDR3nt: TGCAGCGCCCTAGGAGCGAGCTCCTACAATGAGCAGTTCTTC
d_gene: TRBD1; abundance: .; v_gene: TRBV24-1; j_gene: TRBJ2-1; CDR3aa: CATSDPGTGNPNEQFF; CDR3nt: TGTGCCACCAGTGACCCCGGGACAGGGAACCCCAATGAGCAGTTCTTC
d_gene: TRBD2; abundance: few; v_gene: TRBV10-2; j_gene: TRBJ2-7; CDR3aa: CASSLAGSSYEQYF; CDR3nt: TGCGCCAGCAGTTTAGCGGGGAGCTCCTACGAGCAGTACTTC
d_gene: TRBD2; abundance: .; v_gene: TRBV7-2; j_gene: TRBJ2-1; CDR3aa: CASSPRGGNSGRAGFNEQFF; CDR3nt: TGTGCCAGCAGCCCCCGGGGAGGGAACAGCGGGAGGGCCGGTTTCAATGAGCAGTTCTTC
d_gene: .; abundance: .; v_gene: TRBV20-1; j_gene: TRBJ1-6; CDR3aa: CSAKDRINSYNSPLHF; CDR3nt: TGCAGTGCCAAGGATAGAATTAACTCCTATAATTCACCCCTCCACTTT
d_gene: .; abundance: few; v_gene: TRBV6-5; j_gene: TRBJ2-2; CDR3aa: CASSSSWDTGELFF; CDR3nt: TGTGCCAGCAGCTCTAGCTGGGACACCGGGGAGCTGTTTTTT
d_gene: TRBD1; abundance: few; v_gene: TRBV12-3/TRBV12-4; j_gene: TRBJ1-1; CDR3aa: CASGPQGGTEAFF; CDR3nt: TGTGCCAGCGGCCCGCAGGGGGGGACTGAAGCTTTCTTT
d_gene: .; abundance: .; v_gene: TRBV12-3/TRBV12-4; j_gene: TRBJ1-1; CDR3aa: CASSLIDSPNTEAFF; CDR3nt: TGTGCCAGCAGTTTAATTGACAGTCCGAACACTGAAGCTTTCTTT
d_gene: TRBD1; abundance: many; v_gene: TRBV7-2; j_gene: TRBJ2-5; CDR3aa: CASSWRQGTQETQYF; CDR3nt: TGTGCCAGCAGCTGGAGACAGGGTACCCAAGAGACCCAGTACTTC
d_gene: .; abundance: few; v_gene: TRBV29-1; j_gene: TRBJ1-1; CDR3aa: CSFSMNTEAFF; CDR3nt: TGCAGCTTTAGCATGAACACTGAAGCTTTCTTT
d_gene: .; abundance: many; v_gene: TRBV20-1; j_gene: TRBJ2-1; CDR3aa: CSALASTVSSYNEQFF; CDR3nt: TGCAGTGCTCTTGCCTCGACAGTGAGCTCCTACAATGAGCAGTTCTTC
d_gene: .; abundance: many; v_gene: TRBV6-5; j_gene: TRBJ2-3; CDR3aa: CASSRQAGADTQYF; CDR3nt: TGTGCCAGCAGCCGACAGGCAGGGGCAGATACGCAGTATTTT
d_gene: .; abundance: many; v_gene: TRBV20-1; j_gene: TRBJ1-1; CDR3aa: CSARQTANTEAFF; CDR3nt: TGCAGTGCTAGACAGACAGCGAACACTGAAGCTTTCTTT
d_gene: .; abundance: .; v_gene: TRBV30; j_gene: TRBJ2-3; CDR3aa: CAWSAQGSPQYF; CDR3nt: TGTGCCTGGAGTGCACAGGGATCTCCGCAGTATTTT
d_gene: .; abundance: .; v_gene: TRBV20-1; j_gene: TRBJ1-6; CDR3aa: CSASPQGDNSPLHF; CDR3nt: TGCAGTGCTAGTCCCCAGGGAGATAATTCACCCCTCCACTTT
d_gene: .; abundance: many; v_gene: TRBV29-1; j_gene: TRBJ2-1; CDR3aa: CSVESQDSSYNEQFF; CDR3nt: TGCAGCGTTGAAAGTCAAGACTCCTCCTACAATGAGCAGTTCTTC
d_gene: TRBD2; abundance: .; v_gene: TRBV3-1; j_gene: TRBJ2-3; CDR3aa: CASSRTSGNTDTQYF; CDR3nt: TGTGCCAGCAGCCGGACTAGCGGAAACACAGATACGCAGTATTTT
d_gene: .; abundance: many; v_gene: TRBV29-1; j_gene: TRBJ2-2; CDR3aa: CSVSKESTGELFF; CDR3nt: TGCAGCGTTTCGAAGGAGTCGACCGGGGAGCTGTTTTTT
d_gene: .; abundance: .; v_gene: TRBV5-1; j_gene: TRBJ2-7; CDR3aa: CASSSGRRYSYEQYF; CDR3nt: TGCGCCAGCAGCTCGGGACGGAGGTACTCCTACGAGCAGTACTTC
d_gene: .; abundance: many; v_gene: TRBV2; j_gene: TRBJ2-7; CDR3aa: CASSVSGEQYF; CDR3nt: TGTGCCAGCAGTGTCAGTGGCGAGCAGTACTTC